This T cell receptor beta chain appears in the sequencing data of a study of blood T cell repertoires in COVID-19. About the study: The study drew acute and convalescent COVID-19 samples from the United States, Italy and Spain.

Clones were sequenced by immunoSEQ multiplex PCR, and TCRdb holds only the in-frame ones, with some missing. Seen here are 150,000 to 200,000 clones, over 75% observed once, and the top ten hold approximately 0.8%. V was clipped by 3 bases and J by 5 bases; unmatched bases: 12. The CDR3 sequence is 16 residues long. Germline CDR1 reads MNHEY; CDR2 reads SMNVEV (reference sequence). Individuals aged 18 to 89 years were recruited from 24 US areas. Participant-given clinical history determined each cohort assignment. Resolution of symptoms, clearance, or two negative PCRs was present in recovered Cohort 3 donors.

This TCR came from a woman between 18 and 30 years old who had recovered from COVID-19. This chain joins TRBV27 and TRBJ2-7, with 8 positions matching TRBD1. The source material was PBMCs or T cells enriched from blood (not recorded which). The CDR3: CASSFAIGTGANEQYF. CDR3 DNA: TGTGCCAGCAGTTTCGCCATCGGGACAGGAGCCAACGAGCAGTACTTC.